This TCR beta chain was profiled in a study of kidney transplant recipient with SARS-CoV-2 infection. TCRdb reprocessed the reads via MiXCR and lists one record per CDR3 protein. This table has approximately 250,000 distinct CDR3 sequences, less than 35% appearing once. This clonotype was picked up many times. The V gene's germline CDR1 is SQVTM and CDR2 ANQGSEA. The CDR3 is made up of 13 amino acids. Source: a blood sample, taken at baseline and on roughly day 120 from a kidney transplant recipient. The clonotype originates from a young adult male patient who had COVID-19 and was a kidney transplant recipient. Some T cells may have come from the graft donor. The J gene is TRBJ2-4, the V gene TRBV29-1; D is possibly TRBD1 (5 bases). Matching the DNA end better, TRBJ2-7 makes the J call doubtful. The CDR3: CSVMTVLSYEQYF. The CDR3 region has the DNA TGCAGCGTGATGACAGTCCTTTCCTACGAGCAGTACTTC.